This record concerns one T cell receptor beta chain sequence. Its antigen is unknown. Only in-frame clones appear in the TCRdb table, and some are missing; sequencing was by immunoSEQ multiplex PCR. The table shows fewer than 20,000 clones, with 79% occurring only once. The data belong to a study of OX40 agonist ivuxolimab in advanced cancers. Trimming stripped 6 bases from V and 1 base from J, with 18 bases between. Germline CDR1 and CDR2: MNHEY and SMNVEV (reference sequence). This CDR3 has 16 residues. General study results and limits: Expanded clones belonging to CD8+ T cells outnumbered, on average, those of CD4+. In a subset of nonresponders, normalized T-cell clonal expansion was also low.

This specimen was CD4+ or CD8+ T cells sorted from blood, taken in a trial of the OX40 agonist ivuxolimab. The sequence was obtained from an adult with an advanced solid tumor such as melanoma, head and neck, liver or kidney cancer. The genes are TRBV27 and TRBJ2-5, with TRBD2 as a possible D gene (5 bases). CDR3 in DNA: TGTGCCAGCAGCCAATCCCCTATACGGGGCCAAGAGACCCAGTACTTC. Its protein product is CASSQSPIRGQETQYF.